These 29 T cell receptor beta chains came from one sample sequenced in a study of blood T cell repertoires in COVID-19. Libraries were prepared by immunoSEQ multiplex PCR; TCRdb keeps only in-frame clonotypes and omits some of them. The sample yields roughly 170,000 clones, about 90% seen once. Sequencing was carried out using peripheral blood. These receptors were collected from a man between 65 and 85 years old with active or convalescent COVID-19.

The chain carries TRBV6-5 and TRBJ1-2; maybe TRBD1 (5 bases). V shed 7 bases and J shed 6 bases, with 15 bases lying between them. Looked up from germline, CDR1 is MNHEY and CDR2 is SVGAGI. The CDR3 covers 13 residues. CDR3 loop: CASTSGGNHGYTF. The DNA of the CDR3 is TGTGCCAGCACTTCGGGGGGTAATCATGGCTACACCTTC.

This clone was counted a few times. The genes are TRBV18 and TRBJ1-2, with D maybe TRBD1 (6 bases). The CDR3 loop spans 15 amino acids. Germline V gene data show CDR1 as KGHSH and CDR2 as LQKENI. V shed 2 bases and J shed 4 bases, with 14 bases lying between them. Here the CDR3 reads CASSPDRREPYGYTF. CDR3 in DNA: TGTGCCAGCTCACCAGACAGGCGAGAGCCCTATGGCTACACCTTC.

The chain has TRBV6-2 or TRBV6-3 and TRBJ2-1; 11 bases fit TRBD2. The junction had 4 bases not matched to a gene; V was cut back by 6 bases and J by 3 bases. The CDR3 sequence is 15 residues long. Germline values: CDR1 MNHEY, CDR2 SVGEGT. The DNA of the CDR3 is TGTGCCAGCAGCCTGCTAGCGGGAGGCTACAATGAGCAGTTCTTC. This gives the protein CASSLLAGGYNEQFF.

V gene TRBV6-5 combines with J gene TRBJ2-7; no definite D call. Germline V gives CDR1 MNHEY, CDR2 SVGAGI. The CDR3 runs 13 residues. Deletions cut 7 bases from V and 3 bases from J, with 13 bases between. The CDR3 spells CASTTSPGYEQYF. Written as DNA, the CDR3 is TGTGCCAGCACCACCAGCCCGGGCTACGAGCAGTACTTC.

The gene calls are TRBV7-2 and TRBJ2-2, with D perhaps TRBD2 (6 bases). CDR3 length: 15 amino acids. Germline V CDR1 and CDR2: SGHTA, FQGNSA. V was clipped by 5 bases and J by 4 bases, with 14 bases between them. CDR3 protein: CASSRDSPGTGELFF. The CDR3 region has the DNA TGTGCCAGCAGCCGGGACTCACCGGGCACCGGGGAGCTGTTTTTT.

This rearrangement joins TRBV9 to TRBJ1-1, with TRBD1 as a possible D gene (6 bases). The ends were cut back, 4 bases at V and 0 bases at J, with 13 bases in the middle. CDR1 is SGDLS, CDR2 YYNGEE, per germline. CDR3 length: 15 amino acids. CDR3 protein: CASSTRTDMNTEAFF. For the CDR3, the DNA is TGTGCCAGCAGCACAAGGACAGATATGAACACTGAAGCTTTCTTT.

The chain is built from TRBV7-9 and TRBJ2-1, with TRBD1 identical over 7 bases. Germline V gene lookup returns CDR1 SEHNR and CDR2 FQNEAQ (reference sequence). The CDR3 consists of 16 residues. Trimming removed 3 bases from V and 2 bases from J; junction bases left unmatched: 7. CDR3 DNA sequence: TGTGCCAGCAGCTTCGCCATGGGACAGCCCTACAATGAGCAGTTCTTC. Translating it yields CASSFAMGQPYNEQFF.

The genes are TRBV27 and TRBJ2-7, with D possibly TRBD1 on 6 matching bases. In germline, CDR1 is MNHEY, CDR2 SMNVEV (reference sequence). The CDR3 consists of 14 residues. V lost 5 bases to trimming and J lost 3 bases, with 14 bases between them. This CDR3 reads CASSGVTGHYEQYF. Here the CDR3 DNA reads TGTGCCAGCAGTGGAGTGACAGGCCACTACGAGCAGTACTTC.

This rearrangement joins TRBV30 to TRBJ1-1, with 7 bases fitting TRBD1. The CDR3 runs to 14 residues. V shed 2 bases and J 1 base; nucleotides not matched to a gene: 4. Germline V gene data show CDR1 as GTSNPN and CDR2 as SVGIG (reference sequence). The CDR3 DNA reads as TGTGCCTGGAGTCTGGGACAGACGAACACTGAAGCTTTCTTT. It is translated as CAWSLGQTNTEAFF.

V usage is TRBV5-1 and J usage is TRBJ2-5; no clear D gene. The germline CDR1 and CDR2 sequences are SGHRS and YFSETQ. Between the trimmed V and J ends, which lost 0 bases and 2 bases, there was a span of 5 bases. The CDR3 runs 13 residues. CDR3 protein: CASSLVQQETQYF. As DNA, the CDR3 is TGCGCCAGCAGCTTGGTACAGCAAGAGACCCAGTACTTC. The full variable domain, completed using reference TRBV5-1 and TRBJ2-5, is KAGVTQTPRYLIKTRGQQVTLSCSPISGHRSVSWYQQTPGQGLQFLFEYFSETQRNKGNFPGRFSGRQFSNSRSEMNVSTLELGDSALYLCASSLVQQETQYFGPGTRLLVL.

This clone was seen a handful of times. The J gene is TRBJ1-5, the V gene TRBV18; 8 bases are shared with TRBD1. The CDR3 totals 14 residues. With 6 bases clipped from V and 7 bases from J, the junction kept 8 bases outside the gene matches. The V gene's germline CDR1 is KGHSH and CDR2 LQKENI. CDR3 in DNA: TGTGCCAGCTCCCAGGACAGGGCAGAACAGCCCCAGCATTTT. Translation gives CASSQDRAEQPQHF.

In its sample, this clone was seen once. The chain carries TRBV27 and TRBJ1-3, with 11 bases aligning to TRBD1. The CDR3 has 17 residues. Germline V CDR1 and CDR2: MNHEY, SMNVEV (reference sequence). The V and J ends lost 8 bases and 4 bases, in that order; junction bases with no gene match: 13. CDR3 sequence reads: CASGRRGTGGSGNTIYF. The CDR3 bases are TGTGCCAGCGGCCGGAGGGGGACAGGGGGTTCCGGAAACACCATATATTTT.

The count of this clone is one. V usage is TRBV7-9 and J usage is TRBJ2-3; possible D gene TRBD1, 6 bases. V was trimmed by 5 bases and J by 5 bases, leaving 14 bases between them. The CDR3 covers 14 residues. Per the germline V gene, CDR1 is SEHNR and CDR2 is FQNEAQ (reference sequence). CDR3: CASSGQPAGDTQYF. Written as DNA, the CDR3 is TGTGCCAGCAGCGGACAGCCGGCGGGAGATACGCAGTATTTT.

V usage is TRBV28 and J usage is TRBJ1-1; D unclear. There are 11 residues in the CDR3. CDR1 MDHEN and CDR2 SYDVKM come from the germline V gene. The germline V and J ends were trimmed by 6 bases and 5 bases, with 7 bases remaining between them. The CDR3 bases are TGTGCCAGCAGCCGGGTGACTGAAGCTTTCTTT. This translates into CASSRVTEAFF.

The chain joins TRBV12-3 or TRBV12-4 to TRBJ1-1, with TRBD1 matching 7 bases. The length of the CDR3 is 13 residues. V shed 0 bases, J shed 8 bases, and the junction held 3 bases outside the gene matches. The chain's CDR3 is CASSLAVQGEAFF. As DNA, the CDR3 is TGTGCCAGCAGTTTAGCCGTACAGGGGGAAGCTTTCTTT.

V is TRBV27 and J is TRBJ2-1, with 12 positions matching TRBD2. This CDR3 comprises 15 residues. Germline V gene data show CDR1 as MNHEY and CDR2 as SMNVEV (reference sequence). V was clipped by 6 bases and J by 4 bases; unmatched bases: 4. The CDR3 reads CASSRLAGVYNEQFF. The CDR3 bases are TGTGCCAGCAGCCGACTAGCGGGGGTGTACAATGAGCAGTTCTTC.

The V call is TRBV24-1, the J call TRBJ2-5; D gene ambiguous. The V end was cut by 0 bases, the J end by 12 bases, with 10 bases between. The CDR3 runs to 12 residues. CDR1 is KGHDR, CDR2 SFDVKD, per germline. The CDR3 is CATSDLGAVKYF. DNA of the CDR3: TGTGCCACCAGTGATTTGGGAGCCGTTAAGTACTTC.

The gene calls are TRBV18 and TRBJ1-3; D gene ambiguous. Trimming pared 2 bases from V and 0 bases from J, leaving 11 bases between. The germline gives CDR1 KGHSH, CDR2 LQKENI. The CDR3 totals 16 residues. The CDR3 region has the DNA TGTGCCAGCTCACCAACCCCGACGGGCTCTGGAAACACCATATATTTT. Amino acid sequence: CASSPTPTGSGNTIYF. The full variable domain, rest sourced from reference TRBV18 and TRBJ1-3, is NAGVMQNPRHLVRRRGQEARLRCSPMKGHSHVYWYRQLPEEGLKFMVYLQKENIIDESGMPKERFSAEFPKEGPSILRIQQVVRGDSAAYFCASSPTPTGSGNTIYFGEGSWLTVV.

The chain links TRBV4-2 to TRBJ2-1; D ambiguous. The CDR3 has 16 residues. Per germline, CDR1 LGHNA and CDR2 YNFKEQ. Trimming left V 1 base short and J 0 bases short, with 10 bases between. DNA for the CDR3: TGTGCCAGCAGCCAAGTTAGCCCTTCCTCCTACAATGAGCAGTTCTTC. It encodes CASSQVSPSSYNEQFF.

The CDR3 region is CSASRRSTNEKLFF. CDR3 coding DNA: TGCAGTGCTAGTAGGCGGTCAACTAATGAAAAACTGTTTTTT. V usage is TRBV20-1 and J usage is TRBJ1-4; D is ambiguous. CDR1 and CDR2 from the germline V gene are DFQATT and SNEGSKA (reference sequence). The CDR3 loop spans 14 amino acids. Trimming stripped 3 bases from V and 0 bases from J, with 8 bases between.

The J gene is TRBJ2-5, the V gene TRBV7-3; TRBD1 is a possible D gene (5 bases). With 0 bases removed from V and 4 bases from J, the gap between germline ends came to 9 bases. CDR1 and CDR2 from the germline V gene are SGHTA and FQGTGA. The CDR3 length is 14 residues. The CDR3 is CASSLTAGLETQYF. The CDR3 nucleotides read TGTGCCAGCAGCTTAACGGCAGGGCTAGAGACCCAGTACTTC.

The V call is TRBV19, the J call TRBJ1-1; 9 bases are a match to TRBD1. This CDR3 comprises 14 residues. Germline assignment: CDR1 LNHDA and CDR2 SQIVND (reference sequence). Losses at the gene ends were 5 bases for V and 8 bases for J; bases not matched to a gene: 9. The CDR3 sequence: CASSVPGTGSEAFF. The CDR3 DNA follows: TGTGCCAGTAGTGTTCCCGGGACAGGGTCCGAAGCTTTCTTT.

This chain uses TRBV6-5 with TRBJ2-2, with D possibly TRBD2 on 6 matching bases. The CDR3 totals 14 residues. The V end lost 7 bases, the J end lost 5 bases, and 14 bases lay between the germline ends. In germline, CDR1 is MNHEY, CDR2 SVGAGI. This CDR3 reads CASTRSGGTGELFF. The CDR3 nucleotides read TGTGCCAGCACCCGATCTGGGGGGACCGGGGAGCTGTTTTTT.

The DNA for the CDR3 is TGTGCCAGCAGGGACAAAGGCTATGGCTACACCTTC. The encoded protein is CASRDKGYGYTF. The rearrangement joins TRBV2 to TRBJ1-2; possible D gene TRBD1, 5 bases. This CDR3 has 12 amino acids. V lost 6 bases, J lost 4 bases, and 9 bases lay in between. The germline V gene encodes CDR1 SNHLY and CDR2 FYNNEI.

The genes are TRBV7-2 and TRBJ1-1, with TRBD1 identical over 9 bases. The trim removed 5 bases at V and 7 bases at J, leaving 14 bases unmatched. The germline V gene encodes CDR1 SGHTA and CDR2 FQGNSA. CDR3 length: 16 amino acids. CDR3 in DNA: TGTGCCAGCAGCCTTCCGCGGGGACAGGGCAAAGGTGAAGCTTTCTTT. This encodes CASSLPRGQGKGEAFF.

This clone was observed a single time. The rearrangement uses TRBV18 and TRBJ2-7; 11 positions agree with TRBD1. The CDR3 is made up of 15 amino acids. The J segment lost 3 bases and the V segment lost 6 bases, leaving 7 bases of the junction unmatched. CDR1 and CDR2 (germline): KGHSH, LQKENI. Here the CDR3 reads CASSHPGQGDYEQYF. The CDR3 bases are TGTGCCAGCTCCCATCCGGGACAGGGGGACTACGAGCAGTACTTC.

The chain's CDR3 is CASSERRQSLAKNIQYF. The CDR3 nucleotides are TGTGCCAGCAGTGAAAGACGACAGAGCCTAGCCAAAAACATTCAGTACTTC. The rearrangement links TRBV6-1 to TRBJ2-4; maybe TRBD1 (5 bases). This CDR3 has 17 amino acids. The germline V gene has CDR1 MNHNS and CDR2 SASEGT. V lost 2 bases, J lost 0 bases, and 14 bases lay in between.

V usage is TRBV5-1 and J usage is TRBJ2-2; 10 nucleotides match TRBD2. The germline V gene encodes CDR1 SGHRS and CDR2 YFSETQ. J was trimmed by 3 bases and V by 3 bases; bases with no gene match: 5. This CDR3 has 16 residues. Here the CDR3 DNA reads TGCGCCAGCAGCTGGCCGGGACTAGCGTACACCGGGGAGCTGTTTTTT. Translating gives CASSWPGLAYTGELFF. Using reference TRBV5-1 and TRBJ2-2 for the parts outside the CDR3, the full variable domain is KAGVTQTPRYLIKTRGQQVTLSCSPISGHRSVSWYQQTPGQGLQFLFEYFSETQRNKGNFPGRFSGRQFSNSRSEMNVSTLELGDSALYLCASSWPGLAYTGELFFGEGSRLTVL.

The chain joins TRBV6-1 to TRBJ2-7, with 8 bases matching TRBD1. The germline V gene has CDR1 MNHNS and CDR2 SASEGT. The CDR3 loop spans 18 amino acids. With 3 bases clipped from V and 2 bases from J, the junction kept 15 bases outside the gene matches. The DNA for the CDR3 is TGTGCCAGCAGTGATAGAGTTCATCGGGACAGGCCCGCCTACGAGCAGTACTTC. Translating it yields CASSDRVHRDRPAYEQYF.